What follows are 31 T cell receptor beta chains derived from one specimen sequenced in a study of T cells in Graves' hyperthyroidism and ophthalmopathy. Researchers took RNA transcripts and amplified the TCR beta CDR3 regions from them. HTBI primers drove first-round RT-PCR of the TCR CDR3. TCRdb recomputed calls from the multiplex PCR reads with MiXCR, one row per CDR3 protein. The sample gives 300,000 to 500,000 distinct CDR3 sequences, around 14% of which show up once; approximately 32% is in the top ten. Sequencing input: blood. These receptors came from a young woman with Graves' hyperthyroidism.

This clonotype was observed a handful of times. CDR3 protein: CSARAPGTDTQYF. The CDR3 DNA sequence: TGCAGTGCTAGAGCCCCTGGCACAGATACGCAGTATTTT. This chain joins TRBV20-1 and TRBJ2-3; D ambiguous. Per germline, CDR1 DFQATT and CDR2 SNEGSKA (reference sequence). Trimming removed 1 base at V and 1 base at J, with 6 bases between. This CDR3 spans 13 amino acids.

This clonotype has ten or more counts. The chain links TRBV11-3 to TRBJ2-1; 11 nucleotides agree with TRBD2. This CDR3 has 16 residues. Germline values: CDR1 SGHNT, CDR2 YENEEA. The V gene end was trimmed by 5 bases and the J gene end by 6 bases; junction bases not matched to a gene: 9. This CDR3 is CASSPSALAGGNEQFF. Here the CDR3 DNA reads TGTGCCAGCAGCCCCAGTGCCCTAGCGGGAGGCAATGAGCAGTTCTTC.

This clonotype was recorded a few times. The CDR3 region is CASSPHGTGAGYGYTF. The CDR3 DNA follows: TGTGCCAGCAGTCCTCACGGGACAGGGGCAGGCTATGGCTACACCTTC. The chain uses TRBV28 and TRBJ1-2; the match to TRBD1 covers 10 bases. With 5 bases clipped from V and 4 bases from J, the junction kept 10 bases outside the gene matches. CDR1 MDHEN and CDR2 SYDVKM come from the germline V gene. The CDR3 runs 16 residues.

This rearrangement joins TRBV6-1 to TRBJ2-5; 11 nucleotides line up with TRBD2. The CDR3 loop spans 16 amino acids. Trimming cost V 3 bases and J 5 bases; bases outside gene matches: 8. The germline V gene encodes CDR1 MNHNS and CDR2 SASEGT. The CDR3 protein is CASSDTLAGGWETQYF. The CDR3 nucleotides are TGTGCCAGCAGTGATACGCTAGCGGGAGGTTGGGAGACCCAGTACTTC.

This clonotype was seen a few times. The J gene is TRBJ2-7, the V gene TRBV11-2; D unclear. Trimming left V 1 base short and J 5 bases short, with 6 bases between. Per germline, CDR1 SGHAT and CDR2 FQNNGV. There are 12 residues in the CDR3. The CDR3: CASSLGWDEQYF. The CDR3 DNA reads as TGTGCCAGCAGCTTAGGTTGGGACGAGCAGTACTTC.

This clonotype came up many times. This chain uses TRBV3-1 with TRBJ1-2, with TRBD1 matching over 8 bases. After removal of 0 bases from V and 7 bases from J, the junction contained 7 bases not matched to a gene. The CDR3 covers 15 residues. In germline, CDR1 is LGHDT, CDR2 YNNKEL (reference sequence). CDR3 in amino acids: CASSQDGTGAPGYTF. The CDR3 DNA sequence: TGTGCCAGCAGCCAAGATGGGACAGGCGCCCCTGGCTACACCTTC.

The chain employs TRBV14 and TRBJ1-1; a weak D match, TRBD1 (6 bases). CDR1 is SGHDN, CDR2 FVKESK, per germline. The CDR3 contains 13 residues. The ends were cut back, 5 bases at V and 5 bases at J, with 12 bases in the middle. The CDR3 loop is CASSFTGRTEAFF. The CDR3, as DNA: TGTGCCAGCAGCTTCACAGGGAGAACTGAAGCTTTCTTT.

This rearrangement joins TRBV9 to TRBJ2-1, with a weak D call TRBD2 (5 bases). Per the germline V gene, CDR1 is SGDLS and CDR2 is YYNGEE. CDR3 size: 16 residues. V was cut by 0 bases and J by 4 bases, with 14 bases left in between. As DNA, the CDR3 is TGTGCCAGCAGCGTAGACCTTCGCGGGCGATACAATGAGCAGTTCTTC. Encoded protein: CASSVDLRGRYNEQFF.

There are many counts of this clonotype. The rearrangement uses TRBV30 and TRBJ2-2; no clear D gene. The germline V gene encodes CDR1 GTSNPN and CDR2 SVGIG (reference sequence). The CDR3 is made up of 11 amino acids. V was trimmed by 4 bases and J by 7 bases, leaving 7 bases between them. CDR3 loop: CAWNAYGELFF. CDR3 DNA sequence: TGTGCCTGGAATGCGTACGGGGAGCTGTTTTTT.

This clonotype was picked up a small number of times. This chain joins TRBV4-2 and TRBJ2-3; D gene unclear. The V and J ends lost 0 bases and 4 bases respectively, with 5 bases between them. Germline CDR1 is LGHNA and CDR2 is YNFKEQ. CDR3 length equals 13 residues. CDR3 sequence: CASSQEWADTQYF. The CDR3 nucleotides are TGTGCCAGCAGCCAAGAATGGGCAGATACGCAGTATTTT.

This clonotype was seen at least ten times. The V gene is TRBV2, the J gene TRBJ2-1; D unclear. The length of the CDR3 is 15 residues. Trimming removed 4 bases at V and 0 bases at J, with 10 bases between. Germline V gives CDR1 SNHLY, CDR2 FYNNEI. The CDR3 DNA sequence: TGTGCCAGCAGTGTACGGAGCCCCTCCTACAATGAGCAGTTCTTC. Translated: CASSVRSPSYNEQFF.

CDR3 DNA sequence: TGTGCCAGCAGAAGACAGGGAGAGGGGCTCAATCAGCCCCAGCATTTT. Amino acid sequence: CASRRQGEGLNQPQHF. The chain joins TRBV7-3 to TRBJ1-5; TRBD1 agrees at 7 bases. J was trimmed by 3 bases and V by 6 bases; bases with no gene match: 11. CDR1 is SGHTA, CDR2 FQGTGA, per germline. The CDR3 runs to 16 residues. Using reference TRBV7-3 and TRBJ1-5 for the parts outside the CDR3, the full variable domain is GAGVSQTPSNKVTEKGKYVELRCDPISGHTALYWYRQSLGQGPEFLIYFQGTGAADDSGLPNDRFFAVRPEGSVSTLKIQRTERGDSAVYLCASRRQGEGLNQPQHFGDGTRLSIL.

This clonotype was detected ten times or more. This chain joins TRBV18 and TRBJ2-7; the D gene is possibly TRBD2 (6 bases). With 2 bases removed from V and 6 bases from J, the gap between germline ends came to 14 bases. The CDR3 covers 14 residues. Germline CDR1 is KGHSH and CDR2 is LQKENI. CDR3 in amino acids: CASSPNGEAGEQYF. DNA of the CDR3: TGTGCCAGCTCACCAAACGGGGAGGCTGGCGAGCAGTACTTC. The entire variable domain, with the rest obtained from reference TRBV18 and TRBJ2-7, is as follows: NAGVMQNPRHLVRRRGQEARLRCSPMKGHSHVYWYRQLPEEGLKFMVYLQKENIIDESGMPKERFSAEFPKEGPSILRIQQVVRGDSAAYFCASSPNGEAGEQYFGPGTRLTVT.

This clonotype was observed a handful of times. The junction departs from the called germline gene at one end, perhaps through a read error. The chain carries TRBV10-3 and TRBJ1-5, with D possibly matching TRBD1 (5 bases). Germline V gene sequence: CDR1 ENHRY, CDR2 SYGVKD. This CDR3 spans 14 amino acids. In nucleotides, the CDR3 is TGTGCCATCGGGGCGGGAGGAGGTAATCAACCCCAGCATTTT. Its protein is CAIGAGGGNQPQHF.

This clonotype was seen repeatedly, ten times or more. The V call is TRBV13, the J call TRBJ2-1, with 11 bases aligning to TRBD2. V lost 5 bases and J lost 8; bases outside the gene matches: 8. The CDR3 loop spans 15 amino acids. Germline CDR1 is PRHDT and CDR2 is FYEKMQ (reference sequence). This CDR3 is CASSLRLAGGDEQFF. DNA of the CDR3: TGTGCCAGCAGCCTCCGCCTAGCGGGAGGTGATGAGCAGTTCTTC.

Ten or more counts support this clonotype. The rearrangement uses TRBV28 and TRBJ2-1; D not resolved. The CDR3 totals 12 residues. CDR1 is MDHEN, CDR2 SYDVKM, per germline. Trimming shortened V by 4 bases and J by 2 bases, and 3 bases separated the two germline ends. This chain's CDR3 is CASSSAYNEQFF. The CDR3 nucleotides are TGTGCCAGCAGTTCCGCCTACAATGAGCAGTTCTTC.

This clonotype was observed a few times. This chain joins TRBV5-5 and TRBJ1-1; D is possibly TRBD1 (5 bases). Trimming pared 0 bases from V and 5 bases from J, leaving 14 bases between. The CDR3 consists of 15 residues. Germline V gene sequence: CDR1 SGHKS, CDR2 YYEKEE (reference sequence). The DNA for the CDR3 is TGTGCCAGCAGCTTGGGCGGGCAGGGTGAAACTGAAGCTTTCTTT. It translates to CASSLGGQGETEAFF.

This clonotype was found a few times. The V and J genes are TRBV6-1 and TRBJ1-2, with a tentative D call TRBD1 (6 bases). Trimming removed 9 bases at V and 4 bases at J, with 9 bases between. CDR3 length: 11 residues. Per germline, CDR1 MNHNS and CDR2 SASEGT. Written as DNA, the CDR3 is TGTGCCAGTCAGGGGACCTATGGCTACACCTTC. As protein: CASQGTYGYTF.

This clonotype was picked up many times. The genes are TRBV27 and TRBJ2-7; D uncertain. The CDR3 runs to 15 residues. CDR1 is MNHEY, CDR2 SMNVEV, per germline (reference sequence). Trimming left V 3 bases short and J 3 bases short, with 15 bases between. CDR3 DNA sequence: TGTGCCAGCAGTTTGGGTAGTCCTCTCTACTACGAGCAGTACTTC. It translates to CASSLGSPLYYEQYF.

This clonotype came up a few times. This chain uses TRBV28 with TRBJ2-7; no reliable D call. This CDR3 spans 15 amino acids. V gave up 6 bases and J gave up 4 bases, with 19 bases separating them. CDR1 is MDHEN, CDR2 SYDVKM, per germline. The CDR3 sequence: CASRLTEVHQYEQYF. CDR3 DNA sequence: TGTGCCAGCAGGCTAACAGAGGTCCACCAGTACGAGCAGTACTTC.

This clonotype was picked up a small number of times. A much larger clone differs from this one at a single base, so this may be a read error. This chain links TRBV6-2 or TRBV6-3 with TRBJ1-1; D gene uncertain. The CDR3 length is 11 residues. V was pared by 7 bases and J by 1 base, with 4 bases between. Germline V lookup: CDR1 MNHEY, CDR2 SVGEGT. This CDR3 is CASKRNTEAFF. The CDR3 DNA follows: TGTGCCAGCAAGCGGAACACTGAAGCTTTCTTT.

The chain employs TRBV2 and TRBJ2-6, with D possibly TRBD1 on 6 matching bases. The V gene lost 9 bases and the J gene lost 1 base, with 19 bases spanning the gap. The CDR3 loop spans 17 amino acids. Germline V lookup: CDR1 SNHLY, CDR2 FYNNEI. For the CDR3, the DNA is TGTGCCAGACTACAGGGACCCACAGCTTCTGGGGCCAACGTCCTGACTTTC. It translates to CARLQGPTASGANVLTF.

This clonotype came up many times. This CDR3 is CASSEGQSSLGEKLFF. The CDR3 region has the DNA TGTGCCAGCAGTGAGGGACAGAGCTCTCTTGGTGAAAAACTGTTTTTT. The V and J genes are TRBV2 and TRBJ1-4; 7 bases fit TRBD1. The length of the CDR3 is 16 residues. Looked up from germline, CDR1 is SNHLY and CDR2 is FYNNEI. The ends lost 3 bases at V and 7 bases at J; junction bases unmatched: 11.

Many counts were recorded for this clonotype. The chain is built from TRBV30 and TRBJ2-1; D perhaps matches TRBD2 (5 bases). Trimming removed 1 base at V and 0 bases at J, with 13 bases between. The V gene's germline CDR1 is GTSNPN and CDR2 SVGIG (reference sequence). The CDR3 contains 16 residues. The CDR3: CAWSEVGLYSYNEQFF. CDR3 DNA sequence: TGTGCCTGGAGTGAGGTAGGACTTTACTCCTACAATGAGCAGTTCTTC.

This chain uses TRBV6-1 with TRBJ2-4, with 7 bases that match TRBD2. CDR3 length: 15 amino acids. Unmatched junction bases numbered 7, after V lost 0 bases and J lost 8 bases. The germline V gene has CDR1 MNHNS and CDR2 SASEGT. CDR3 coding DNA: TGTGCCAGCAGTGAAGCGCCGGGGGGAGCAGACATTCAGTACTTC. The encoded protein is CASSEAPGGADIQYF.

J is TRBJ2-7 and V is TRBV27; 14 nucleotides line up with TRBD2. This CDR3 spans 15 amino acids. CDR1 and CDR2 (germline): MNHEY, SMNVEV (reference sequence). After removal of 7 bases from V and 1 base from J, the junction contained 3 bases not matched to a gene. CDR3 in DNA: TGTGCCAGCATGGGACTAGCGGGAGCGTCCTACGAGCAGTACTTC. It specifies CASMGLAGASYEQYF.

This clonotype has more than one count but fewer than ten. The chain carries TRBV2 and TRBJ2-7; tentatively, D is TRBD1 (6 bases). V lost 3 bases and J 2 bases, leaving 14 bases between the germline ends. Germline loops: CDR1 SNHLY, CDR2 FYNNEI. The CDR3 has 15 residues. The CDR3 protein is CASSEMRGSPYEQYF. The CDR3 DNA follows: TGTGCCAGCAGTGAGATGAGGGGGTCCCCCTACGAGCAGTACTTC.

With respect to this clonotype: A single base separates this from a much larger clone, so it may be a read error. This chain connects TRBV3-1 to TRBJ2-5; 10 bases map to TRBD2. V lost 8 bases, J lost 4 bases, and 7 bases stayed unmatched. CDR1 is LGHDT and CDR2 is YNNKEL in the germline V gene (reference sequence). The CDR3 loop spans 14 amino acids. The CDR3 nucleotides are TGTGCCAGCGGCCCTAGCGGGAGAGCAGAGACCCAGTACTTC. Protein sequence: CASGPSGRAETQYF.

This clonotype was found many times. The genes are TRBV12-3 or TRBV12-4 and TRBJ2-3; 10 bases are shared with TRBD2. This CDR3 spans 17 amino acids. Trimming at V came to 3 bases and at J to 6 bases, leaving 12 bases not matched to a gene. The CDR3 sequence is CASSLWLAGVARDTQYF. In nucleotides, the CDR3 is TGTGCCAGCAGTTTGTGGCTAGCGGGAGTCGCGAGGGATACGCAGTATTTT.

This clonotype was seen a few times. The gene calls are TRBV7-8 and TRBJ2-7; TRBD2 is a possible D gene (6 bases). From germline, CDR1 is SGHVS and CDR2 FQNEAQ. Trimming took 7 bases from V and 1 from J, leaving 11 bases between them. This CDR3 comprises 13 residues. For the CDR3, the DNA is TGTGCCAGCACCAAAGCGGGTTCCTACGAGCAGTACTTC. Its translation: CASTKAGSYEQYF.

In this sample, this clonotype turned up many times. J is TRBJ2-3 and V is TRBV24-1; D gene unclear. V shed 2 bases and J shed 0 bases, with 11 bases lying between them. Germline V gene lookup returns CDR1 KGHDR and CDR2 SFDVKD. This CDR3 has 16 amino acids. The CDR3 loop is CATSDSRRYSTDTQYF. The CDR3 DNA is TGTGCCACCAGTGATTCTCGGCGGTATAGCACAGATACGCAGTATTTT.